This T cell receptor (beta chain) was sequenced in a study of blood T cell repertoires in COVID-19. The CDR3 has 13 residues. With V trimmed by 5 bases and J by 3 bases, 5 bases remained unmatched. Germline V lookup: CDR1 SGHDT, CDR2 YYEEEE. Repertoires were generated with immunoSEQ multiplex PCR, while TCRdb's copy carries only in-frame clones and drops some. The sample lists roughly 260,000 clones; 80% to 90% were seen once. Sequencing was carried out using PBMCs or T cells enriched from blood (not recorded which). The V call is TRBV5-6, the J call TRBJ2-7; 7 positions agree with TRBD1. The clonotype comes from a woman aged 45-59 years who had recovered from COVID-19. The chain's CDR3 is CASRRTGVYEQYF. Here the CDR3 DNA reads TGTGCCAGCAGGAGAACAGGGGTCTACGAGCAGTACTTC.